Only one count was recorded for the clone carrying this TCR beta chain. These data come from a study of blood T cell repertoires in COVID-19. Study as a whole: Sample material is recorded as cDNA or gDNA derived from T cells, B-cell-depleted T cells, or PBMCs.

Authors' processing steps: It was from reference gene primer amplification that nucleated cell counts were estimated. Clones were read by immunoSEQ multiplex PCR, and TCRdb kept only the in-frame ones, dropping some. V and J calls and clone size are copied from that table; D and trimming were computed from the DNA. Among just over 70,000 clones listed, 60% to 75% were seen once. V gave up 0 bases and J gave up 6 bases; unmatched junction bases: 4. Germline V gene lookup returns CDR1 SGHRS and CDR2 YFSETQ. The CDR3 loop spans 14 amino acids. This chain links TRBV5-1 with TRBJ2-3; 7 bases agree with TRBD2. Sequencing was performed on peripheral blood. The clonotype was recovered from a woman aged 70-85 years with acute or convalescent COVID-19. The CDR3 region is CASSLASSGDTQYF. CDR3 DNA sequence: TGCGCCAGCAGCTTGGCGAGTAGCGGGGATACGCAGTATTTT.